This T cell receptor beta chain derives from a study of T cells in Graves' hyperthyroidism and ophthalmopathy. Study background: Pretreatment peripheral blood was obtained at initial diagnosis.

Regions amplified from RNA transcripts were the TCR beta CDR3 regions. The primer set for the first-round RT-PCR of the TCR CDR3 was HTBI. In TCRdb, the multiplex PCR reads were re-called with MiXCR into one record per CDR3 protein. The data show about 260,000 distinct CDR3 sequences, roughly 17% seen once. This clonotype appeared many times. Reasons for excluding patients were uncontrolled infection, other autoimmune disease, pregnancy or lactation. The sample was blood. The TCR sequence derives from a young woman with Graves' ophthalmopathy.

CDR3 sequence reads: CASSLVRGPSYEQYF. CDR3 bases: TGTGCCAGCAGCTTAGTAAGGGGCCCCTCCTACGAGCAGTACTTC. The chain is built from TRBV11-2 and TRBJ2-7; a weak D match, TRBD1 (5 bases). The V gene's germline CDR1 is SGHAT and CDR2 FQNNGV. The CDR3 has 15 residues. Trimming removed 1 base at V and 0 bases at J, with 10 bases between.